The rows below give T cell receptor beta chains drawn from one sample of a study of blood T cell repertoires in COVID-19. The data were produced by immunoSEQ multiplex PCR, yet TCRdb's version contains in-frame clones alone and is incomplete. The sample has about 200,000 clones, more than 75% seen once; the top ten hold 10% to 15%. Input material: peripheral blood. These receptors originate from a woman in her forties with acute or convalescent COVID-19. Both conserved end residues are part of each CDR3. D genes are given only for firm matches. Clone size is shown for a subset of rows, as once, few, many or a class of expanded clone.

CDR3: CASSSLEGTYGYTF; DNA: TGTGCCAGCAGCTCCTTAGAGGGCACCTATGGCTACACCTTC; size: NA; D: NA; J: TRBJ1-2; V: TRBV7-9
CDR3: CASSRQGVTGELFF; DNA: TGTGCCAGCAGCCGACAGGGGGTTACCGGGGAGCTGTTTTTT; size: once; D: TRBD1; J: TRBJ2-2; V: TRBV6-5
CDR3: CASNPTGGRDTQYF; DNA: TGTGCCAGTAATCCCACAGGGGGTCGAGATACGCAGTATTTT; size: NA; D: TRBD1; J: TRBJ2-3; V: TRBV19
CDR3: CASSVPLSTSGRYSGANVLTF; DNA: TGTGCCAGCAGTGTCCCACTCTCTACTAGCGGGAGGTACTCTGGGGCCAACGTCCTGACTTTC; size: NA; D: TRBD2; J: TRBJ2-6; V: TRBV28
CDR3: CASSEEDRGDNTEAFF; DNA: TGTGCCAGCAGTGAGGAGGACAGGGGTGATAACACTGAAGCTTTCTTT; size: NA; D: TRBD1; J: TRBJ1-1; V: TRBV6-4
CDR3: CASSERLAADTQYF; DNA: TGTGCCAGCAGTGAGCGACTAGCCGCAGATACGCAGTATTTT; size: NA; D: TRBD2; J: TRBJ2-3; V: TRBV25-1
CDR3: CASSPPGQGNEKLFF; DNA: TGCGCCAGCAGCCCACCGGGACAGGGGAATGAAAAACTGTTTTTT; size: once; D: TRBD1; J: TRBJ1-4; V: TRBV4-1
CDR3: CASSIGYRESYGYTF; DNA: TGTGCCAGTAGTATAGGATACAGGGAGTCCTATGGCTACACCTTC; size: NA; D: NA; J: TRBJ1-2; V: TRBV19
CDR3: CASSLVPGDTQYF; DNA: TGTGCCAGCAGTTTAGTCCCGGGAGATACGCAGTATTTT; size: NA; D: NA; J: TRBJ2-3; V: TRBV12-3/TRBV12-4
CDR3: CASSLFPSGQGMDTQYF; DNA: TGCGCCAGCAGCTTGTTTCCTTCGGGACAGGGGATGGATACGCAGTATTTT; size: NA; D: TRBD1; J: TRBJ2-3; V: TRBV5-1
CDR3: CATSRGTGQVREKLFF; DNA: TGTGCCACCAGCAGAGGGACAGGGCAAGTTAGGGAAAAACTGTTTTTT; size: NA; D: TRBD1; J: TRBJ1-4; V: TRBV15
CDR3: CASSFQQGKEDSEAFF; DNA: TGTGCCAGCAGCTTTCAACAGGGGAAGGAGGACAGTGAAGCTTTCTTT; size: NA; D: TRBD1; J: TRBJ1-1; V: TRBV7-9
CDR3: CATSREGTGEISAFF; DNA: TGTGCCACCAGCAGAGAAGGGACAGGGGAGATTAGTGCTTTCTTT; size: NA; D: TRBD1; J: TRBJ1-1; V: TRBV15
CDR3: CASRHSHGGSFYEQYF; DNA: TGTGCCAGTAGACATTCGCACGGGGGTTCGTTCTACGAGCAGTACTTC; size: NA; D: NA; J: TRBJ2-7; V: TRBV19
CDR3: CASSAYPTVYSYEQYF; DNA: TGCGCCAGCAGCGCATACCCGACAGTGTACTCCTACGAGCAGTACTTC; size: once; D: NA; J: TRBJ2-7; V: TRBV5-1
CDR3: CASSWRESSNQPQHF; DNA: TGTGCCAGCAGTTGGAGGGAAAGCAGCAATCAGCCCCAGCATTTT; size: once; D: NA; J: TRBJ1-5; V: TRBV2
CDR3: CASSQGGTDDQPQHF; DNA: TGCGCCAGCAGCCAAGGCGGGACAGATGATCAGCCCCAGCATTTT; size: NA; D: TRBD1; J: TRBJ1-5; V: TRBV4-1
CDR3: CATSDRGTSGSWNEQFF; DNA: TGTGCCACCAGTGATCGAGGGACTAGCGGGAGCTGGAATGAGCAGTTCTTC; size: NA; D: TRBD2; J: TRBJ2-1; V: TRBV24-1
CDR3: CASSLSLKSSDEQYF; DNA: TGTGCCAGCAGCTTAAGCCTCAAAAGCAGCGACGAGCAGTACTTC; size: NA; D: NA; J: TRBJ2-7; V: TRBV13
CDR3: CASSQSMRAYEQFF; DNA: TGCGCCAGCAGCCAATCGATGAGGGCATATGAGCAGTTCTTC; size: NA; D: NA; J: TRBJ2-1; V: TRBV4-3
CDR3: CASSQIVSNQPQHF; DNA: TGCGCCAGCAGCCAAATCGTAAGCAATCAGCCCCAGCATTTT; size: NA; D: NA; J: TRBJ1-5; V: TRBV4-1
CDR3: CASSMGQSADTQYF; DNA: TGTGCCAGCAGTATGGGACAGAGTGCAGATACGCAGTATTTT; size: NA; D: TRBD1; J: TRBJ2-3; V: TRBV6-2/TRBV6-3
CDR3: CATSVQGPNTGELFF; DNA: TGTGCCACCAGTGTCCAGGGCCCGAACACCGGGGAGCTGTTTTTT; size: NA; D: NA; J: TRBJ2-2; V: TRBV24-1
CDR3: CSASGGTNYGYTF; DNA: TGCAGTGCTAGTGGAGGGACTAACTATGGCTACACCTTC; size: NA; D: NA; J: TRBJ1-2; V: TRBV20-1
CDR3: CASSLGLADTDTQYF; DNA: TGTGCCAGCAGCTTAGGACTAGCGGACACAGATACGCAGTATTTT; size: NA; D: TRBD2; J: TRBJ2-3; V: TRBV11-1
CDR3: CAWSSYSGGLSTEAFF; DNA: TGTGCCTGGAGTTCATATTCGGGGGGTTTGAGCACTGAAGCTTTCTTT; size: NA; D: NA; J: TRBJ1-1; V: TRBV30